The 32 T cell receptor beta chains below were found in one sample sequenced in a study of CXCR3-negative and CXCR3-positive naive CD8 T cells. Study-wide points: Naive cells positive for CXCR3 carried more hydrophobic TRB CDR3s than CXCR3-negative ones.

TRB cDNA was prepared as libraries by UMI-labeled 5' RACE. With the 5' RACE reads reprocessed, TCRdb shows one record per CDR3 protein and no DNA. This sample's clone table lists 150,000 or so distinct CDR3 sequences. Their target antigens are unknown. The sequenced sample was naive CXCR3+ CD8+ T cells from blood. Subset: CD45RO-CCR7+CD27+CD95- naive CD8+ T cells expressing CXCR3 (TNR3+). The source is a human donor in good health. Some clones in this sample may be carry-over from other donors' samples.

This chain joins TRBV20-1 and TRBJ1-1. The CDR3 covers 13 residues. Germline values: CDR1 DFQATT, CDR2 SNEGSKA (reference sequence). The chain's CDR3 is CSAQSTVNLEAFF.

This chain connects TRBV10-2 to TRBJ1-2. Germline V gives CDR1 WSHSY, CDR2 SAAADI. The CDR3 consists of 15 residues. The CDR3 is CASSESGVGSYGYTF.

The rearrangement joins TRBV6-5 to TRBJ2-5; TCRdb gives TRBD2 as the D gene, but with no DNA this cannot be confirmed. The CDR3 has 15 residues. Germline-derived CDR1 and CDR2 are MNHEY and SVGAGI. The CDR3 sequence is CASTRDPTRLETQYF.

This sequence joins TRBV29-1 and TRBJ2-1; TCRdb's D call of TRBD2 is untestable without DNA. This CDR3 contains 13 residues. Germline-derived CDR1 and CDR2 are SQVTM and ANQGSEA. CDR3: CEYRDLIYNEQFF.

J is TRBJ2-5 and V is TRBV20-1. Germline V gene data show CDR1 as DFQATT and CDR2 as SNEGSKA (reference sequence). The CDR3 runs 13 residues. Here the CDR3 reads CSARGFSQETQYF.

The rearrangement joins TRBV6-4 to TRBJ2-1; the D call of TRBD1 rests on TCRdb alone, since no DNA is present to check it. CDR3 length equals 16 residues. Germline values: CDR1 MRHNA, CDR2 SNTAGT. CDR3 residues: CASILWGGSSYNEQFF.

V and J are TRBV12-3 or TRBV12-4 and TRBJ2-1; TCRdb picks TRBD1, but there is no DNA to check that call. This CDR3 has 15 residues. The CDR3 region is CASTFSGGTYNEQFF.

The rearrangement joins TRBV7-9 to TRBJ2-7; TCRdb indicates TRBD2, and absent DNA this call remains unverified. CDR1 and CDR2 (germline): SEHNR, FQNEAQ (reference sequence). This CDR3 has 12 residues. CDR3 loop: CASRGGAYEQYF.

J is TRBJ2-7 and V is TRBV5-1; the TCRdb D gene call, TRBD1, has no DNA to confirm it. CDR3 size: 15 residues. CDR1 is SGHRS, CDR2 YFSETQ, per germline. CDR3: CASSSRDRSSYEQYF.

This rearrangement joins TRBV9 to TRBJ2-1; TCRdb's D gene call, TRBD2, goes unchecked for lack of DNA. CDR3 length: 15 amino acids. From germline, CDR1 is SGDLS and CDR2 YYNGEE. The CDR3 reads CASSVGLAENNEQFF.

The chain uses TRBV6-6 and TRBJ1-4; TCRdb indicates TRBD1, and absent DNA this call remains unverified. This CDR3 has 16 amino acids. Germline CDR1 is MNHNY and CDR2 is SVGAGI (reference sequence). The CDR3 spells CASSSRQGSTNEKLFF.

The chain recombines TRBV27 with TRBJ2-1; checking the TCRdb D call of TRBD2 is not possible without DNA. The CDR3 runs 16 residues. Germline-derived CDR1 and CDR2 are MNHEY and SMNVEV (reference sequence). The CDR3 sequence is CASSFGAGGPYNEQFF.

The chain has TRBV5-1 and TRBJ1-6; TCRdb reports TRBD1, a call that lacks DNA to check it against. Germline CDR1 is SGHRS and CDR2 is YFSETQ. The CDR3 is 18 residues long. CDR3 amino acids: CASSPLGQTSSYNSPLHF.

CDR3 amino acids: CASSFFGSSTDTQYF. The chain couples TRBV12-3 or TRBV12-4 to TRBJ2-3. This CDR3 has 15 amino acids.

V is TRBV19 and J is TRBJ2-7; with no DNA, the TCRdb D assignment of TRBD2 cannot be verified. The V gene's germline CDR1 is LNHDA and CDR2 SQIVND (reference sequence). This CDR3 comprises 14 residues. The chain's CDR3 is CASMGLAGAGEQYF.

V is TRBV29-1 and J is TRBJ2-1; TCRdb's D gene call, TRBD1, goes unchecked for lack of DNA. This CDR3 region has 14 residues. Germline loops: CDR1 SQVTM, CDR2 ANQGSEA. CDR3: CSDQGGRLDNEQFF.

The V and J genes are TRBV11-2 and TRBJ2-5; TCRdb's assignment of TRBD1 cannot be checked, as there is no DNA. This CDR3 contains 13 residues. Germline CDR1 reads SGHAT; CDR2 reads FQNNGV. CDR3 sequence: CASSLRPGQTQYF.

V gene TRBV5-4 combines with J gene TRBJ2-1; TCRdb designates TRBD1, a call that cannot be tested without DNA. Germline V gives CDR1 SGHNT, CDR2 YYREEE (reference sequence). The CDR3 spans 14 residues. CDR3 sequence: CATMSGTRYNEQFF.

The V and J genes are TRBV9 and TRBJ2-1; as DNA is missing, the TRBD2 call by TCRdb cannot be tested. Germline V lookup: CDR1 SGDLS, CDR2 YYNGEE. This CDR3 has 15 amino acids. The CDR3 here is CASSVGGTSTNEQFF.

The chain is built from TRBV10-1 and TRBJ1-2; TCRdb selects TRBD1, and the lack of DNA leaves this call unchecked. This CDR3 region has 16 residues. CDR1 is WNHNN and CDR2 is SYGVQD in the germline V gene (reference sequence). CDR3 region: CASKEAGTLIPHGYTF.

This chain connects TRBV28 to TRBJ1-5; TCRdb calls TRBD1, which cannot be checked without DNA. The CDR3 is 14 residues long. Germline lookup yields CDR1 MDHEN and CDR2 SYDVKM. CDR3 loop: CASSFRGANQPQHF.

This sequence joins TRBV27 and TRBJ2-1; the TCRdb D gene call, TRBD1, has no DNA to confirm it. The CDR3 totals 13 residues. The germline V gene has CDR1 MNHEY and CDR2 SMNVEV (reference sequence). This CDR3 reads CASSPRPYNEQFF.

This chain connects TRBV5-1 to TRBJ2-7; TCRdb proposes TRBD1, but this gene call is untestable without DNA. The CDR3 sequence is 16 residues long. Per the germline V gene, CDR1 is SGHRS and CDR2 is YFSETQ. CDR3 sequence: CASSLDVSGMGYEQYF.

V and J are TRBV10-3 and TRBJ2-1. The CDR3 contains 20 residues. Per germline, CDR1 ENHRY and CDR2 SYGVKD. The CDR3 sequence: CAISEPTGLDSESSYNEQFF.

This chain links TRBV2 with TRBJ1-1; TCRdb lists TRBD1, though no DNA is available to test this call. The CDR3 contains 14 residues. The germline gives CDR1 SNHLY, CDR2 FYNNEI. CDR3: CASSRDIAGTEAFF. The full variable domain, completed using reference TRBV2 and TRBJ1-1, is EPEVTQTPSHQVTQMGQEVILRCVPISNHLYFYWYRQILGQKVEFLVSFYNNEISEKSEIFDDQFSVERPDGSNFTLKIRSTKLEDSAMYFCASSRDIAGTEAFFGQGTRLTVV.

The chain links TRBV5-6 to TRBJ2-7; TCRdb names TRBD1, which stays unverified in the absence of DNA. From germline, CDR1 is SGHDT and CDR2 YYEEEE. This CDR3 contains 16 residues. The CDR3 region is CASSHDLRGGGDEQYF.

The CDR3 reads CASSPVQGGYSPLHF. V and J are TRBV28 and TRBJ1-6; TCRdb gives TRBD1 as the D gene, but with no DNA this cannot be confirmed. The CDR3 contains 15 residues. Germline CDR1 is MDHEN and CDR2 is SYDVKM.

This rearrangement joins TRBV7-2 to TRBJ1-1; TCRdb picks TRBD1, but there is no DNA to check that call. CDR3 size: 15 residues. CDR1 is SGHTA and CDR2 is FQGNSA in the germline V gene. CDR3 loop: CASSPWTGPNTEAFF.

The chain employs TRBV27 and TRBJ2-1; TCRdb names TRBD2, which stays unverified in the absence of DNA. The V gene's germline CDR1 is MNHEY and CDR2 SMNVEV (reference sequence). This CDR3 spans 15 amino acids. CDR3 loop: CASRPGLVSYNEQFF.

The chain carries TRBV3-1 and TRBJ2-5; with no DNA, the TCRdb D assignment of TRBD1 cannot be verified. CDR3 length equals 17 residues. Per the germline V gene, CDR1 is LGHDT and CDR2 is YNNKEL (reference sequence). The CDR3 spells CASSQESLRLVVETQYF.

V and J are TRBV3-1 and TRBJ2-7; lacking DNA, the TRBD1 call made by TCRdb goes unchecked. This CDR3 has 11 residues. CDR1 LGHDT and CDR2 YNNKEL come from the germline V gene (reference sequence). This CDR3 is CASLGGDEQYF.

The rearrangement joins TRBV20-1 to TRBJ1-2; TCRdb's D gene call, TRBD1, goes unchecked for lack of DNA. The CDR3 runs 16 residues. Germline loops: CDR1 DFQATT, CDR2 SNEGSKA (reference sequence). The CDR3 reads CSARDRAGAEGYGYTF.